These 22 T cell receptor beta chains originate from one sample sequenced in a study of tumor-infiltrating lymphocytes in primary liver carcinoma. Investigators took RNA and DNA out together from 20-30 mg of unsorted bulk tissue. The investigators made TCR beta cDNA from 500 ng total RNA, using a constant-region primer. Libraries covering TCR beta were generated through three nested multiplex PCR rounds (using a slightly modified ARM-PCR). The first two PCR rounds used TRBV1-TRBV30 primers with a Cbeta primer, approximately 9 cycles each. TCRdb recomputed calls from the multiplex PCR reads with MiXCR, one row per CDR3 protein. The repertoire holds about 120,000 distinct CDR3 sequences, with around two thirds as singletons. The sample was liver tumor tissue from sampling region 1. The subset: tumor region T1, superior pole. These receptors were obtained from a woman aged 60 to 75 with primary liver carcinoma and hepatitis B virus infection.

The rearrangement links TRBV12-3 or TRBV12-4 to TRBJ2-5; TRBD2 matches 7 bases. The junction had 7 bases not matched to a gene; V was cut back by 8 bases and J by 4 bases. This CDR3 comprises 13 residues. The CDR3 DNA is TGTGCCAGCGGCTGGGACTACCGAGAGACCCAGTACTTC. Protein product: CASGWDYRETQYF.

Details on this clonotype: This CDR3 fails to terminate in the conserved phenylalanine or tryptophan, so it likely reflects a read error. The CDR3, as DNA: TGTGCCAGCAGTTTAGATCCAGGGACGGCTCCGCAGTATTCT. It codes for CASSLDPGTAPQYS. The rearrangement joins TRBV11-2 to TRBJ2-3, with D perhaps given as TRBD1 or TRBD2 (5 bases each). The CDR3 runs 14 residues. From germline, CDR1 is SGHAT and CDR2 FQNNGV.

The V and J genes are TRBV30 and TRBJ2-1, with 10 bases aligning to TRBD2. CDR3 length: 15 amino acids. With 7 bases clipped from V and 7 bases from J, the junction kept 13 bases outside the gene matches. Germline V gives CDR1 GTSNPN, CDR2 SVGIG (reference sequence). CDR3 loop: CAYSQLAGYVNEQFF. DNA for the CDR3: TGTGCCTATTCCCAACTAGCGGGATATGTTAATGAGCAGTTCTTC. Full variable domain (outside the CDR3, taken from reference TRBV30 and TRBJ2-1): SQTIHQWPATLVQPVGSPLSLECTVEGTSNPNLYWYRQAAGRGLQLLFYSVGIGQISSEVPQNLSASRPQDRQFILSSKKLLLSDSGFYLCAYSQLAGYVNEQFFGPGTRLTVL.

This clonotype ranks as medium-sized (0.01 to 0.1%). The CDR3 sequence is CASSYFGGGTEAFF. The CDR3 DNA reads TGTGCCAGCAGTTACTTCGGAGGGGGCACTGAAGCTTTCTTT. This chain uses TRBV6-2 or TRBV6-3 with TRBJ1-1, with D possibly being TRBD1 (6 bases). The germline CDR1 and CDR2 sequences are MNHEY and SVGEGT. V dropped 1 base and J dropped 4 bases, with 10 bases sitting between them. The length of the CDR3 is 14 residues.

The chain employs TRBV5-1 and TRBJ1-2; perhaps TRBD1 as D (5 bases). The CDR3 is made up of 13 amino acids. Germline V CDR1 and CDR2: SGHRS, YFSETQ. V lost 7 bases to trimming and J lost 0 bases, with 10 bases between them. CDR3 sequence reads: CASGTGANYGYTF. The DNA of the CDR3 is TGCGCCAGCGGAACAGGAGCTAACTATGGCTACACCTTC.

With respect to this clonotype: This may be a read error, as it is one base from a much larger clone. The J gene is TRBJ2-3, the V gene TRBV6-1; D gene ambiguous. The CDR3 length is 15 residues. Germline V lookup: CDR1 MNHNS, CDR2 SASEGT. Trimming removed 2 bases at V and 7 bases at J, with 16 bases between. The CDR3 spells CASSELPTPANTQYF. In DNA, the CDR3 is TGTGCCAGCAGTGAATTGCCCACACCCGCAAATACGCAGTATTTT.

To note about this clonotype: An end of the junction differs from the germline gene, which may be a read error. The J gene is TRBJ1-6, the V gene TRBV11-2; 7 bases line up with TRBD1. The CDR3 is made up of 17 amino acids. Germline CDR1 reads SGHAT; CDR2 reads FQNNGV. Here the CDR3 DNA reads TGTGCCAGCAGCCCACACAGGGGAACAGGGTTTTATTCACCCTTCCACTTT. This gives the protein CASSPHRGTGFYSPFHF.

Comments on this clonotype: A read error may be the cause here, since a much bigger clone is one base away. The CDR3 coding sequence is TGTGCCACTACGGCAGCGATCTATGGCTACACCTTC. Protein sequence: CATTAAIYGYTF. The rearrangement joins TRBV10-3 to TRBJ1-2; the D is unclear. V lost 10 bases to trimming and J lost 4 bases, with 13 bases between them. This CDR3 is built from 12 residues. CDR1 and CDR2 from the germline V gene are ENHRY and SYGVKD.

This clonotype has at least ten counts. J is TRBJ2-7 and V is TRBV6-5, with TRBD2 matching over 10 bases. The CDR3 has 17 residues. Germline-derived CDR1 and CDR2 are MNHEY and SVGAGI. J was trimmed by 3 bases and V by 7 bases; bases with no gene match: 15. CDR3 nucleotide sequence: TGTGCCAGCACCCCCTCGAGGATGACTAGCGGGTTCTACGAGCAGTACTTC. Translated, it gives CASTPSRMTSGFYEQYF.

V and J are TRBV6-6 and TRBJ1-1; no clear D. The length of the CDR3 is 15 residues. Germline-derived CDR1 and CDR2 are MNHNY and SVGAGI (reference sequence). The V and J ends lost 4 bases and 5 bases respectively, with 17 bases between them. CDR3 residues: CASSSTLAGRTEAFF. Here the CDR3 DNA reads TGTGCCAGCAGTTCGACACTCGCGGGGAGAACTGAAGCTTTCTTT.

Remarks on this clonotype: Given a much more abundant clone one base away, this may be a read error. The CDR3 does not end in the conserved phenylalanine or tryptophan, so this is likely a read error. The DNA for the CDR3 is TGTGCCAGCAGCCAGGCCGCGGGGCTATACACAGATACGCAGTATTTG. Its translation: CASSQAAGLYTDTQYL. The chain uses TRBV14 and TRBJ2-3; possibly TRBD2 for D (6 bases). The CDR3 totals 16 residues. In germline, CDR1 is SGHDN, CDR2 FVKESK. The V end was cut by 3 bases, the J end by 2 bases, with 15 bases between.

For this clonotype: Since a much larger clone is just one base distant, this may be a read error. The chain has TRBV6-1 and TRBJ2-1; D unclear. CDR3 length equals 14 residues. Trimming shortened V by 11 bases and J by 7 bases, and 21 bases separated the two germline ends. Per the germline V gene, CDR1 is MNHNS and CDR2 is SASEGT. CDR3 sequence (DNA): TGTGCCGGCTCAGTGAAGGCACCCTGGAATGAGCAGTTCTTC. Its translation: CAGSVKAPWNEQFF.

In this sample, this clonotype turned up many times. The genes are TRBV11-2 and TRBJ2-1; 9 bases map to TRBD2. The CDR3 totals 18 residues. J was trimmed by 2 bases and V by 1 base; bases with no gene match: 9. CDR1 is SGHAT and CDR2 is FQNNGV in the germline V gene. Here the CDR3 reads CASSLGGVGGRAYNEQFF. In DNA, the CDR3 is TGTGCCAGCAGCTTAGGGGGTGTGGGCGGGAGGGCCTACAATGAGCAGTTCTTC.

Points on this clonotype: Possible read error: a much larger clone is one base away. This sequence joins TRBV6-5 and TRBJ1-1; TRBD1 might be the D (5 bases). This CDR3 region has 12 residues. CDR1 MNHEY and CDR2 SVGAGI come from the germline V gene. The V end lost 3 bases, the J end lost 8 bases, and 10 bases lay between the germline ends. CDR3 region: CASSYSGREAFF. The CDR3 DNA is TGTGCCAGCAGTTATTCGGGGCGGGAAGCTTTCTTT.

As for this clonotype: One end of the junction does not line up with germline, which may come from a read error. V and J are TRBV11-2 and TRBJ2-3, with D uncertain. The germline gives CDR1 SGHAT, CDR2 FQNNGV. The CDR3 has 15 amino acids. The CDR3 loop reads CASSSTSQNTDMQYF. CDR3 bases: TGTGCCAGCAGCTCTACGTCGCAAAACACAGATATGCAGTATTTT.

This clonotype was recorded many times. The CDR3 coding sequence is TGCGCCAGCAGCAAGCGCGCCCGGGAGGAGACCCAGTACTTC. Protein: CASSKRAREETQYF. The rearrangement uses TRBV4-1 and TRBJ2-5; tentative D call: TRBD2 (6 bases). Per the germline V gene, CDR1 is MGHRA and CDR2 is YSYEKL. Trimming shortened V by 5 bases and J by 5 bases, and 15 bases separated the two germline ends. The CDR3 loop spans 14 amino acids.

This clonotype was picked up one time. A much larger clone differs by one base, so this may be a read error. This chain uses TRBV12-3 or TRBV12-4 with TRBJ1-6; TRBD1 agrees at 7 bases. The CDR3 is 14 amino acids. J lost 9 bases, V lost 2 bases, and 4 bases had no gene match. CDR3 protein: CASSLQAGGSPLHF. DNA of the CDR3: TGTGCCAGCAGTTTACAGGCAGGGGGTTCACCCCTCCACTTT.

This clonotype was counted once. The chain combines TRBV6-9 with TRBJ2-3, with TRBD2 matching 7 bases. The V gene's germline CDR1 is MNHGY and CDR2 SVAAGI. The V gene end was trimmed by 3 bases and the J gene end by 6 bases; junction bases not matched to a gene: 12. The CDR3 totals 16 residues. In DNA, the CDR3 is TGTGCCAGCAGTTACCGGAGACTAGCTGCCAGGGATACGCAGTATTTT. Its protein is CASSYRRLAARDTQYF.

J is TRBJ2-3 and V is TRBV29-1, with D tentatively TRBD1 or TRBD2 (5 bases each). This CDR3 is 12 amino acids long. Trimming shortened V by 6 bases and J by 2 bases, and 9 bases separated the two germline ends. Germline V gene data show CDR1 as SQVTM and CDR2 as ANQGSEA. The chain's CDR3 is CSVEDNTDTQYF. For the CDR3, the DNA is TGCAGCGTGGAGGACAACACAGATACGCAGTATTTT.

The table lists this clonotype with a few counts. The chain is built from TRBV7-2 and TRBJ1-2, with D perhaps matching TRBD1 (5 bases). The germline CDR1 and CDR2 sequences are SGHTA and FQGNSA. The length of the CDR3 is 13 residues. V dropped 4 bases and J dropped 4 bases, with 10 bases sitting between them. The CDR3 DNA reads as TGTGCCAGCAGCTCGGACACCAGCTATGGCTACACCTTC. The encoded protein is CASSSDTSYGYTF.

The J gene is TRBJ2-1, the V gene TRBV11-2; D gene uncertain. V lost 6 bases, J lost 0 bases, and 12 bases lay in between. CDR3 length: 15 residues. The germline CDR1 and CDR2 sequences are SGHAT and FQNNGV. CDR3 loop: CASSLHGSSYNEQFF. CDR3 bases: TGTGCCAGCAGTCTACATGGTAGCTCCTACAATGAGCAGTTCTTC.

Regarding this clonotype: A much larger clone differs by one base, so this may be a read error. The rearrangement links TRBV6-1 to TRBJ2-1, with 9 bases aligning to TRBD2. V trimming: 2 bases; J trimming: 9 bases; junction bases outside the gene matches: 8. Germline values: CDR1 MNHNS, CDR2 SASEGT. The CDR3 is made up of 15 amino acids. The CDR3 coding sequence is TGTGCCAGCAGTGAACAAGTAGCGGGAGAGGGTGAGCAGTTCTTC. Translating gives CASSEQVAGEGEQFF.